The 17 T cell receptor beta chains in this list originate from one sample, sequenced in a study of T-cell memory formation after mild COVID-19. TCRdb independently ran MiXCR on the 5' RACE reads; one entry per CDR3 protein. This table has about 270,000 distinct CDR3 sequences, about a sixth appearing once. The sequenced sample was PBMCs or a T cell subset sorted from them (not recorded which). Every receptor here comes from a man aged 18 to 35 who had mild COVID-19 (a few samples of this study predate the infection). Cell type and time point are not known.

This chain connects TRBV29-1 to TRBJ2-4; D remains unclear. This CDR3 is built from 14 residues. The germline V gene has CDR1 SQVTM and CDR2 ANQGSEA. V shed 0 bases and J shed 0 bases, with 6 bases lying between them. The CDR3 reads CSVEDGIAKNIQYF. The CDR3 coding sequence is TGCAGCGTTGAAGATGGCATAGCCAAAAACATTCAGTACTTC.

The chain carries TRBV6-1 and TRBJ2-7, with 11 bases identical to TRBD1. Germline V CDR1 and CDR2: MNHNS, SASEGT. The V and J ends lost 4 bases and 4 bases, in that order; junction bases with no gene match: 6. CDR3 length equals 15 residues. The CDR3 loop is CASSGWRDRGYEQYV. CDR3 DNA sequence: TGTGCCAGCAGTGGGTGGCGGGACAGGGGGTACGAGCAGTACGTC.

V is TRBV7-8 and J is TRBJ1-1; no clear D gene. V lost 5 bases to trimming and J lost 5 bases, with 9 bases between them. This CDR3 has 12 amino acids. Germline V gene sequence: CDR1 SGHVS, CDR2 FQNEAQ. The CDR3, as DNA: TGTGCCAGCAGCCAGGCTAAGACTGAAGCTTTCTTT. Amino acid sequence: CASSQAKTEAFF.

The CDR3 DNA reads as TGTGCCAGCAGTTACTTGACTAGCGGGGGTTACGAGCAGTACTTC. Translated, it gives CASSYLTSGGYEQYF. The chain joins TRBV6-6 to TRBJ2-7, with TRBD2 matching 12 bases. Losses at the gene ends were 1 base for V and 4 bases for J; bases not matched to a gene: 2. Per the germline V gene, CDR1 is MNHNY and CDR2 is SVGAGI (reference sequence). The CDR3 length is 15 residues.

This clonotype was counted only a few times. This chain joins TRBV4-1 and TRBJ2-7; D gene uncertain. Germline-derived CDR1 and CDR2 are MGHRA and YSYEKL. The ends were cut back, 1 base at V and 2 bases at J, with 9 bases in the middle. This CDR3 comprises 14 residues. The DNA for the CDR3 is TGCGCCAGCAGCCAAGTTATGGGAACCTACGAGCAGTACTTC. This codes for CASSQVMGTYEQYF.

The chain uses TRBV10-3 and TRBJ2-5, with TRBD2 matching 12 bases. The CDR3 length is 15 residues. Per germline, CDR1 ENHRY and CDR2 SYGVKD. The V and J ends lost 3 bases and 3 bases, in that order; junction bases with no gene match: 2. CDR3 amino acids: CAISERTSGEETQYF. In DNA, the CDR3 is TGTGCCATCAGTGAACGGACTAGCGGGGAAGAGACCCAGTACTTC.

This chain connects TRBV6-5 to TRBJ2-5; 8 bases are shared with TRBD1. CDR3 length: 17 residues. Germline V gives CDR1 MNHEY, CDR2 SVGAGI. V lost 6 bases and J lost 1; bases outside the gene matches: 13. The CDR3 protein is CASRDTWGQVIQETQYF. The DNA for the CDR3 is TGTGCCAGCAGAGACACATGGGGACAGGTCATCCAAGAGACCCAGTACTTC.

The chain combines TRBV12-3 or TRBV12-4 with TRBJ2-1, with D uncertain. V was cut by 3 bases and J by 9 bases, with 18 bases left in between. The CDR3 sequence is 15 residues long. Here the CDR3 reads CASSFGITPISEQFF. In DNA, the CDR3 is TGTGCCAGCAGTTTCGGTATAACTCCGATTAGTGAGCAGTTCTTC.

This clonotype was observed a few times. V and J are TRBV9 and TRBJ2-3; D remains ambiguous. The CDR3 is made up of 12 amino acids. Germline CDR1 SGDLS, CDR2 YYNGEE. V was shortened by 1 base and J by 4 bases, with 4 bases between the two germline ends. The CDR3 nucleotides read TGTGCCAGCAGCGTATCAGCAGATACGCAGTATTTT. Translation gives CASSVSADTQYF.

This clonotype was counted ten times or more. The chain is built from TRBV4-2 and TRBJ1-1; D gene ambiguous. V was clipped by 0 bases and J by 1 base, with 9 bases between them. Germline assignment: CDR1 LGHNA and CDR2 YNFKEQ. The CDR3 loop spans 15 amino acids. CDR3 loop: CASSQDAMGNTEAFF. The CDR3 coding sequence is TGTGCCAGCAGCCAAGATGCCATGGGGAACACTGAAGCTTTCTTT.

The CDR3 sequence is CASSQDRVNYGYTF. As DNA, the CDR3 is TGCGCCAGCAGCCAAGACAGGGTAAACTATGGCTACACCTTC. The V and J genes are TRBV4-1 and TRBJ1-2, with a possible D match to TRBD1 (5 bases). Germline assignment: CDR1 MGHRA and CDR2 YSYEKL. V dropped 0 bases and J dropped 2 bases, with 7 bases sitting between them. The CDR3 has 14 amino acids.

The chain combines TRBV7-8 with TRBJ2-3; D is undetermined. Between the trimmed V and J ends, which lost 5 bases and 8 bases, there was a span of 8 bases. Looked up from germline, CDR1 is SGHVS and CDR2 is FQNEAQ. The CDR3 loop spans 11 amino acids. The CDR3 spells CASSPPGTQYF. CDR3 in DNA: TGTGCCAGCAGCCCACCCGGTACGCAGTATTTT.

The chain joins TRBV10-3 to TRBJ2-5; D perhaps matches TRBD2 (7 bases). The CDR3 is made up of 13 amino acids. CDR1 and CDR2 from the germline V gene are ENHRY and SYGVKD. With 8 bases removed from V and 5 bases from J, the gap between germline ends came to 15 bases. CDR3 residues: CAIGQGGVETQYF. Written as DNA, the CDR3 is TGTGCCATCGGACAAGGGGGGGTCGAGACCCAGTACTTC.

This clonotype has ten or more counts. This chain joins TRBV5-1 and TRBJ1-1; 12 bases are shared with TRBD1. This CDR3 comprises 16 residues. Per the germline V gene, CDR1 is SGHRS and CDR2 is YFSETQ. V was pared by 3 bases and J by 2 bases, with 5 bases of the junction left unmatched. The chain's CDR3 is CASSWGDRGPNTEAFF. CDR3 DNA: TGCGCCAGCAGCTGGGGGGACAGGGGGCCTAACACTGAAGCTTTCTTT.

This clonotype has only a few counts. In nucleotides, the CDR3 is TGTGCCAGCAGTTCCGGGGCGGGGGGTCCCAATGAGCAGTTCTTC. Its protein product is CASSSGAGGPNEQFF. The rearrangement uses TRBV12-3 or TRBV12-4 and TRBJ2-1; 8 bases align to TRBD2. This CDR3 contains 15 residues. Trimming removed 4 bases from V and 6 bases from J; junction bases left unmatched: 8.

The sample holds a few counts of this clonotype. The V call is TRBV20-1, the J call TRBJ1-3, with a possible D match to TRBD1 (5 bases). Germline assignment: CDR1 DFQATT and CDR2 SNEGSKA (reference sequence). There are 12 residues in the CDR3. Deletions cut 1 base from V and 6 bases from J, with 7 bases between. The CDR3 DNA is TGCAGTGCTAGAGGGGACGTAAACACCATATATTTT. This sequence encodes CSARGDVNTIYF.

This clonotype was counted at least ten times. The J gene is TRBJ2-2, the V gene TRBV7-6; D tentatively reads TRBD1 or TRBD2 (7 bases each). Trimming cost V 5 bases and J 3 bases, with 19 bases left between them. This CDR3 is built from 17 residues. Germline CDR1 is SGHVS and CDR2 is FNYEAQ. CDR3 protein: CASSSQGGDPYTGELFF. The CDR3 DNA follows: TGTGCCAGCAGCAGCCAGGGGGGGGACCCCTACACCGGGGAGCTGTTTTTT.